This entry describes one T cell receptor (beta chain). These data are taken from a study of blood T cell repertoires in COVID-19. The overall study: COVID-19 samples, acute and convalescent, were from the United States, Italy and Spain.

Only in-frame clones appear in the TCRdb table, and some are missing; sequencing was by immunoSEQ multiplex PCR. The profile shows 130,000 or so clones, approximately 80% of them singletons. The CDR3 sequence is 17 residues long. The origin of this receptor is a woman aged 60-70 years with acute or convalescent COVID-19. The chain combines TRBV21-1 with TRBJ2-3; the D call TRBD1 from the table was never checked on the DNA. TRBV21-1 is a documented pseudogene. Sequencing was performed on peripheral blood. Here the CDR3 DNA reads TGTGCCAGCAGCAAACCTTGGACAGGTCTTAGCACAGATACGCAGTATTTT. Amino acid sequence: CASSKPWTGLSTDTQYF.